The 18 T cell receptor beta chains given below trace back to one sample, sequenced in a study of shared clonotypes between healthy human individuals. The repertoire was sequenced with immunoSEQ multiplex PCR; TCRdb's copy has only in-frame clones and lacks some. The table has around 1.1 million clones, 70% to 80% seen once. Sequencing input: memory CD4+ T cells from PBMCs. Regarding subset: CD45RA-negative fraction. All receptors come from a man aged 18 to 29 in good health. Some clones in this sample may be carry-over from other donors' samples.

This clone is a singleton in its sample. The chain is built from TRBV14 and TRBJ1-2, with 11 bases aligning to TRBD1. V dropped 3 bases and J dropped 8; count of bases not matched to a gene: 14. Germline CDR1 and CDR2: SGHDN and FVKESK. The CDR3 has 17 residues. CDR3 sequence (DNA): TGTGCCAGCAGCCATAGGAGGACAGGGGGCGATGCGGGCGGCTACACCTTC. It is translated as CASSHRRTGGDAGGYTF.

This chain connects TRBV6-1 to TRBJ2-3; D is unclear. The CDR3 has 12 residues. The germline V gene encodes CDR1 MNHNS and CDR2 SASEGT. Trimming removed 1 base from V and 6 bases from J, with 5 bases in between. CDR3 residues: CASSEGWDTQYF. The CDR3 region has the DNA TGTGCCAGCAGTGAAGGATGGGATACGCAGTATTTT.

This chain connects TRBV6-5 to TRBJ2-2; no clear D gene. V gave up 6 bases and J gave up 7 bases, with 15 bases separating them. CDR3 length: 14 residues. CDR1 is MNHEY, CDR2 SVGAGI, per germline. CDR3 region: CASSPKSPFGELFF. Written as DNA, the CDR3 is TGTGCCAGCAGCCCTAAGTCGCCTTTCGGGGAGCTGTTTTTT.

This clone was seen only a few times. This chain's CDR3 is CASSPDYYGYTF. The CDR3 DNA is TGTGCCAGCTCACCAGACTATTATGGCTACACCTTC. The chain employs TRBV18 and TRBJ1-2; no clear D. CDR1 is KGHSH and CDR2 is LQKENI in the germline V gene. The CDR3 sequence is 12 residues long. The V gene lost 2 bases and the J gene lost 5 bases, with 6 bases spanning the gap. Full variable domain (rest looked up from reference TRBV18 and TRBJ1-2): NAGVMQNPRHLVRRRGQEARLRCSPMKGHSHVYWYRQLPEEGLKFMVYLQKENIIDESGMPKERFSAEFPKEGPSILRIQQVVRGDSAAYFCASSPDYYGYTFGSGTRLTVV.

V usage is TRBV7-3 and J usage is TRBJ2-3, with 8 bases fitting TRBD2. Germline V CDR1 and CDR2: SGHTA, FQGTGA. Losses at the gene ends were 2 bases for V and 12 bases for J; bases not matched to a gene: 10. The CDR3 length is 14 residues. The CDR3, as DNA: TGTGCCAGCAGCTTAGGTTACGGAGCGGGAGCCCAGTATTTT. Its protein product is CASSLGYGAGAQYF.

V and J are TRBV14 and TRBJ2-7; no definite D call. CDR1 SGHDN and CDR2 FVKESK come from the germline V gene. The length of the CDR3 is 13 residues. V dropped 0 bases and J dropped 7 bases, with 10 bases sitting between them. CDR3 residues: CASSQDRYGEQYF. In nucleotides, the CDR3 is TGTGCCAGCAGCCAAGATCGGTATGGGGAGCAGTACTTC.

This clone has a handful of counts. The chain links TRBV6-5 to TRBJ1-5, with unresolved D. V lost 6 bases, J lost 4 bases, and 7 bases lay in between. Germline V gene data show CDR1 as MNHEY and CDR2 as SVGAGI. The CDR3 has 12 residues. DNA of the CDR3: TGTGCCAGCAGCCAAAGGAATCAGCCCCAGCATTTT. Its translation is CASSQRNQPQHF.

The J gene is TRBJ2-6, the V gene TRBV5-4; D tentatively reads TRBD1 or TRBD2 (5 bases each). This CDR3 has 16 amino acids. The germline V and J ends were trimmed by 0 bases and 1 base, with 8 bases remaining between them. Germline CDR1 is SGHNT and CDR2 is YYREEE (reference sequence). Here the CDR3 DNA reads TGTGCCAGCAGCTTGGGCTGGGGGTCTGGGGCCAACGTCCTGACTTTC. Translation gives CASSLGWGSGANVLTF. Full variable domain (rest looked up from reference TRBV5-4 and TRBJ2-6): ETGVTQSPTHLIKTRGQQVTLRCSSQSGHNTVSWYQQALGQGPQFIFQYYREEENGRGNFPPRFSGLQFPNYSSELNVNALELDDSALYLCASSLGWGSGANVLTFGAGSRLTVL.

CDR3 sequence (DNA): TGTGCCAGCAGCGCCTTTTTAGGGGCCTACAATGAGCAGTTCTTC. Its protein product is CASSAFLGAYNEQFF. The chain links TRBV9 to TRBJ2-1; TRBD1 is a possible D gene (5 bases). CDR3 length: 15 amino acids. The germline gives CDR1 SGDLS, CDR2 YYNGEE. Trimming removed 3 bases at V and 2 bases at J, with 12 bases between.

The genes are TRBV2 and TRBJ2-1, with a tentative D call TRBD2 (5 bases). Deletions cut 6 bases from V and 4 bases from J, with 13 bases between. The CDR3 contains 14 residues. Germline V CDR1 and CDR2: SNHLY, FYNNEI. The CDR3 loop reads CASRERSPYNEQFF. For the CDR3, the DNA is TGTGCCAGCAGGGAGCGGAGCCCATACAATGAGCAGTTCTTC. Combining the CDR3 with reference TRBV2 and TRBJ2-1 gives the whole variable domain EPEVTQTPSHQVTQMGQEVILRCVPISNHLYFYWYRQILGQKVEFLVSFYNNEISEKSEIFDDQFSVERPDGSNFTLKIRSTKLEDSAMYFCASRERSPYNEQFFGPGTRLTVL.

This clone was seen a single time. The J gene is TRBJ1-4, the V gene TRBV9; D not certain. This CDR3 contains 15 residues. Trimming pared 5 bases from V and 0 bases from J, leaving 11 bases between. CDR1 is SGDLS and CDR2 is YYNGEE in the germline V gene. The CDR3 reads CASSENPATNEKLFF. Here the CDR3 DNA reads TGTGCCAGCAGTGAAAACCCCGCAACTAATGAAAAACTGTTTTTT. Supplemented by reference TRBV9 and TRBJ1-4, the full variable domain reads DSGVTQTPKHLITATGQRVTLRCSPRSGDLSVYWYQQSLDQGLQFLIQYYNGEERAKGNILERFSAQQFPDLHSELNLSSLELGDSALYFCASSENPATNEKLFFGSGTQLSVL.

The chain employs TRBV28 and TRBJ1-2; D may be TRBD1 (5 bases). The V end was cut by 6 bases, the J end by 1 base, with 15 bases between. Looked up from germline, CDR1 is MDHEN and CDR2 is SYDVKM. The CDR3 sequence is 15 residues long. CDR3 amino acids: CASSHRQRHNYGYTF. The CDR3 nucleotides are TGTGCCAGCAGCCACAGACAGCGCCATAACTATGGCTACACCTTC.

This CDR3 is CAWRTTGPTIFDEQFF. In DNA, the CDR3 is TGTGCCTGGAGGACCACGGGACCCACCATTTTCGATGAGCAGTTCTTC. The chain combines TRBV30 with TRBJ2-1; tentatively, D is TRBD1 or TRBD2 (5 bases each). Germline V lookup: CDR1 GTSNPN, CDR2 SVGIG (reference sequence). The CDR3 runs 16 residues. The ends were cut back, 3 bases at V and 8 bases at J, with 23 bases in the middle.

The rearrangement uses TRBV2 and TRBJ1-5; TRBD1 is a possible D gene (6 bases). Germline V gene lookup returns CDR1 SNHLY and CDR2 FYNNEI. The CDR3 length is 19 residues. Trimming left V 7 bases short and J 2 bases short, with 27 bases between. The CDR3 sequence is CASTPRAGGHSVGNQPQHF. Here the CDR3 DNA reads TGTGCCAGCACTCCCCGGGCGGGGGGCCACTCCGTTGGCAATCAGCCCCAGCATTTT.

The rearrangement uses TRBV7-9 and TRBJ2-3, with D tentatively TRBD2 (6 bases). The CDR3 is 14 amino acids. CDR1 and CDR2 (germline): SEHNR, FQNEAQ (reference sequence). The V end was cut by 2 bases, the J end by 2 bases, with 8 bases between. The CDR3 DNA reads as TGTGCCAGCAGCTTACGGGACTTCACAGATACGCAGTATTTT. It codes for CASSLRDFTDTQYF.

This chain uses TRBV5-1 with TRBJ1-5, with no clear D. The ends were cut back, 0 bases at V and 4 bases at J, with 11 bases in the middle. Germline CDR1 is SGHRS and CDR2 is YFSETQ. This CDR3 has 15 residues. Here the CDR3 DNA reads TGCGCCAGCAGCTTGGACAGCATCGCAAATCAGCCCCAGCATTTT. The encoded protein is CASSLDSIANQPQHF.

This sequence joins TRBV10-3 and TRBJ1-5, with D unresolved. CDR1 is ENHRY and CDR2 is SYGVKD in the germline V gene. This CDR3 is built from 16 residues. Trimming shortened V by 0 bases and J by 3 bases, and 12 bases separated the two germline ends. The CDR3 DNA is TGTGCCATCAGTGAGTCGACTGGAACAATCAATCAGCCCCAGCATTTT. As protein: CAISESTGTINQPQHF.

This sequence joins TRBV18 and TRBJ2-7, with TRBD2 matching over 13 bases. The CDR3 runs to 18 residues. In germline, CDR1 is KGHSH, CDR2 LQKENI. After removal of 1 base from V and 5 bases from J, the junction contained 11 bases not matched to a gene. Here the CDR3 reads CASSPLILAGGPINEQYF. DNA of the CDR3: TGTGCCAGCTCACCACTTATACTAGCGGGAGGGCCGATAAACGAGCAGTACTTC. Full variable domain (missing parts from reference TRBV18 and TRBJ2-7): NAGVMQNPRHLVRRRGQEARLRCSPMKGHSHVYWYRQLPEEGLKFMVYLQKENIIDESGMPKERFSAEFPKEGPSILRIQQVVRGDSAAYFCASSPLILAGGPINEQYFGPGTRLTVT.